Shown below are 26 T cell receptor beta chains from a single sample sequenced in a study of T cells in Graves' hyperthyroidism and ophthalmopathy. RNA transcripts served as the template for amplifying TCR beta CDR3 regions. First-round RT-PCR with HTBI primers amplified the TCR CDR3 region. TCRdb re-called the multiplex PCR reads with MiXCR, one entry per CDR3 protein. The table includes about 720,000 distinct CDR3 sequences, 15% to 20% detected once. Material for sequencing was blood. The receptors derive from a man younger than 35 with Graves' hyperthyroidism.

This clonotype was picked up many times. The chain carries TRBV7-8 and TRBJ1-1; D is ambiguous. The CDR3 consists of 15 residues. With 4 bases removed from V and 2 bases from J, the gap between germline ends came to 14 bases. CDR1 and CDR2 from the germline V gene are SGHVS and FQNEAQ. In nucleotides, the CDR3 is TGTGCCAGCAGCTCCGGGCAGTGGGTAAACACTGAAGCTTTCTTT. It yields the protein CASSSGQWVNTEAFF.

This clonotype was observed a handful of times. V and J are TRBV20-1 and TRBJ2-5, with D perhaps matching TRBD1 or TRBD2 (6 bases each). The CDR3 covers 15 residues. Germline lookup yields CDR1 DFQATT and CDR2 SNEGSKA (reference sequence). V was clipped by 3 bases and J by 5 bases, with 19 bases between them. CDR3 amino acids: CSASNGEGGVETQYF. The CDR3 DNA is TGCAGTGCTAGTAACGGTGAGGGGGGAGTCGAGACCCAGTACTTC.

This clonotype was seen a handful of times. This chain uses TRBV6-1 with TRBJ1-5; TRBD1 matches at 8 bases. Germline CDR1 is MNHNS and CDR2 is SASEGT. The CDR3 runs to 13 residues. V lost 7 bases and J lost 6; bases outside the gene matches: 5. CDR3 amino acids: CASKGQGGQPQHF. CDR3 nucleotides: TGTGCCAGCAAAGGACAGGGTGGTCAGCCCCAGCATTTT.

This clonotype has a handful of counts. The V and J genes are TRBV7-6 and TRBJ2-5; 11 bases are a match to TRBD2. CDR3 size: 15 residues. V dropped 5 bases and J dropped 3; count of bases not matched to a gene: 5. Per germline, CDR1 SGHVS and CDR2 FNYEAQ. In DNA, the CDR3 is TGTGCCAGCAGCACCACGGGACTAGCGGAAGAGACCCAGTACTTC. Its protein is CASSTTGLAEETQYF.

V and J are TRBV7-9 and TRBJ2-7; 9 bases fit TRBD2. Looked up from germline, CDR1 is SEHNR and CDR2 is FQNEAQ (reference sequence). The CDR3 length is 15 residues. The junction had 5 bases not matched to a gene; V was cut back by 5 bases and J by 0 bases. DNA for the CDR3: TGTGCCAGCAGCACTCGTAGCGGGAGCTCCTACGAGCAGTACTTC. This codes for CASSTRSGSSYEQYF.

This clonotype has just one count. Possible read error: a much larger clone is one base away. The V and J genes are TRBV5-5 and TRBJ2-1; maybe TRBD1 (6 bases). The CDR3 has 15 amino acids. CDR1 is SGHKS, CDR2 YYEKEE, per germline (reference sequence). The CDR3 spells CASSFLGSGGNGQFF. In nucleotides, the CDR3 is TGTGCCAGCAGCTTCCTAGGGAGTGGGGGCAATGGGCAGTTCTTC.

The chain employs TRBV9 and TRBJ2-7; 9 nucleotides agree with TRBD1. The ends lost 3 bases at V and 2 bases at J; junction bases unmatched: 6. The CDR3 is made up of 15 amino acids. Germline-derived CDR1 and CDR2 are SGDLS and YYNGEE. The CDR3 spells CASSDQDRGTYEQYF. The CDR3 coding sequence is TGTGCCAGCAGCGACCAGGACAGGGGAACCTACGAGCAGTACTTC. The complete variable domain, with remaining parts taken from reference TRBV9 and TRBJ2-7, reads DSGVTQTPKHLITATGQRVTLRCSPRSGDLSVYWYQQSLDQGLQFLIQYYNGEERAKGNILERFSAQQFPDLHSELNLSSLELGDSALYFCASSDQDRGTYEQYFGPGTRLTVT.

This clonotype has more than one count but fewer than ten. The chain is built from TRBV30 and TRBJ2-5; D is ambiguous. This CDR3 is built from 14 residues. V shed 3 bases and J shed 3 bases, with 14 bases lying between them. Germline assignment: CDR1 GTSNPN and CDR2 SVGIG (reference sequence). The CDR3 coding sequence is TGTGCCTGGAGGGCCACCGGAACAGAAGAGACCCAGTACTTC. The encoded protein is CAWRATGTEETQYF.

The table lists this clonotype with a few counts. This chain joins TRBV28 and TRBJ1-5, with D perhaps TRBD1 (5 bases). The V gene lost 7 bases and the J gene lost 6 bases, with 16 bases spanning the gap. The CDR3 totals 14 residues. The germline V gene encodes CDR1 MDHEN and CDR2 SYDVKM. In nucleotides, the CDR3 is TGTGCCAGCACCCCCCTAGTCAGGGCTCAGCCCCAGCATTTT. This gives the protein CASTPLVRAQPQHF.

This clonotype was counted ten times or more. The chain employs TRBV30 and TRBJ2-7; TRBD1 might be the D (5 bases). Deletions cut 0 bases from V and 1 base from J, with 10 bases between. From germline, CDR1 is GTSNPN and CDR2 SVGIG (reference sequence). The CDR3 has 14 amino acids. As DNA, the CDR3 is TGTGCCTGGAGTGTATGGCAGGGTTCCTACGAGCAGTACTTC. Translated: CAWSVWQGSYEQYF.

The table lists this clonotype with many counts. This chain connects TRBV12-3 or TRBV12-4 to TRBJ2-3; 7 nucleotides match TRBD2. CDR3 size: 14 residues. Unmatched junction bases numbered 7, after V lost 6 bases and J lost 4 bases. The CDR3: CASSSTSAADTQYF. The CDR3 nucleotides are TGTGCCAGCAGCTCTACTAGCGCTGCAGATACGCAGTATTTT.

This clonotype occurred many times. This chain uses TRBV2 with TRBJ2-1; the match to TRBD2 covers 14 bases. The CDR3 spans 16 residues. With V trimmed by 8 bases and J by 5 bases, 8 bases remained unmatched. Germline-derived CDR1 and CDR2 are SNHLY and FYNNEI. For the CDR3, the DNA is TGTGCCAGCGGCCGACTAGCGGGAGGGAAAAACAATGAGCAGTTCTTC. Translation: CASGRLAGGKNNEQFF.

V gene TRBV4-1 combines with J gene TRBJ1-4, with 11 bases that match TRBD1. Germline V gene sequence: CDR1 MGHRA, CDR2 YSYEKL. The V gene end was trimmed by 5 bases and the J gene end by 7 bases; junction bases not matched to a gene: 12. This CDR3 spans 17 amino acids. The CDR3 DNA sequence: TGCGCCAGCAGCGAGAAAGTACCGGGACAGGGGGGTGAAAAACTGTTTTTT. It translates to CASSEKVPGQGGEKLFF.

The chain is built from TRBV20-1 and TRBJ1-6; 10 bases line up with TRBD1. Germline V CDR1 and CDR2: DFQATT, SNEGSKA (reference sequence). The trim removed 6 bases at V and 8 bases at J, leaving 7 bases unmatched. CDR3 size: 14 residues. CDR3 bases: TGCAGTGCGAGGACCGGGACAGGGGATTCACCCCTCCACTTT. Its translation is CSARTGTGDSPLHF.

This clonotype was detected ten times or more. The chain has TRBV27 and TRBJ2-2; 13 bases agree with TRBD2. Germline V gives CDR1 MNHEY, CDR2 SMNVEV (reference sequence). CDR3 length: 16 residues. Losses at the gene ends were 4 bases for V and 2 bases for J; bases not matched to a gene: 1. Here the CDR3 reads CASSWTSGRNTGELFF. CDR3 nucleotides: TGTGCCAGCAGTTGGACTAGCGGGAGAAACACCGGGGAGCTGTTTTTT.

The genes are TRBV4-1 and TRBJ2-7, with 10 positions matching TRBD1. Germline values: CDR1 MGHRA, CDR2 YSYEKL. The CDR3 is 15 amino acids. Trimming took 0 bases from V and 3 from J; bases not matched to a gene: 2. The CDR3 reads CASSQEDRGIYEQYF. CDR3 bases: TGCGCCAGCAGCCAAGAGGACAGGGGGATCTACGAGCAGTACTTC.

This clonotype has at least ten counts. This sequence joins TRBV7-8 and TRBJ2-1, with TRBD2 matching over 11 bases. The germline CDR1 and CDR2 sequences are SGHVS and FQNEAQ. The CDR3 is made up of 16 amino acids. J gave up 2 bases and V 5 bases, and 5 bases lay outside the gene matches. This chain's CDR3 is CASSQRLAGTYNEQFF. CDR3 bases: TGTGCCAGCAGCCAAAGACTAGCGGGAACCTACAATGAGCAGTTCTTC. Full variable domain (missing parts from reference TRBV7-8 and TRBJ2-1): GAGVSQSPRYKVAKRGQDVALRCDPISGHVSLFWYQQALGQGPEFLTYFQNEAQLDKSGLPSDRFFAERPEGSVSTLKIQRTQQEDSAVYLCASSQRLAGTYNEQFFGPGTRLTVL.

This chain connects TRBV13 to TRBJ1-5, with 7 bases lining up with TRBD1. Per the germline V gene, CDR1 is PRHDT and CDR2 is FYEKMQ (reference sequence). This CDR3 is 18 amino acids long. Losses at the gene ends were 1 base for V and 4 bases for J; bases not matched to a gene: 13. The CDR3 sequence: CASSLVILPPGGNQPQHF. The CDR3 DNA sequence: TGTGCCAGCAGCTTAGTAATATTACCGCCAGGGGGTAATCAGCCCCAGCATTTT. The whole variable domain, filled in from reference TRBV13 and TRBJ1-5, reads AAGVIQSPRHLIKEKRETATLKCYPIPRHDTVYWYQQGPGQDPQFLISFYEKMQSDKGSIPDRFSAQQFSDYHSELNMSSLELGDSALYFCASSLVILPPGGNQPQHFGDGTRLSIL.

The chain uses TRBV10-3 and TRBJ2-1; 13 bases are shared with TRBD2. This CDR3 has 15 residues. V shed 7 bases and J 8 bases; nucleotides not matched to a gene: 8. CDR1 is ENHRY and CDR2 is SYGVKD in the germline V gene. CDR3 in amino acids: CAITPGLAGYDEQFF. As DNA, the CDR3 is TGTGCCATCACACCGGGACTAGCGGGATACGATGAGCAGTTCTTC.

At least ten counts were recorded for this clonotype. J is TRBJ2-7 and V is TRBV15; the D is unclear. This CDR3 is 17 amino acids long. The germline V gene encodes CDR1 LNHNV and CDR2 YYDKDF (reference sequence). V lost 1 base and J lost 0, with 16 bases in between. The CDR3 nucleotides are TGTGCCACCAGCAGAGGGCCTTCGGTGGGCAGCTCCTACGAGCAGTACTTC. Translating gives CATSRGPSVGSSYEQYF.

The chain joins TRBV9 to TRBJ2-5, with D possibly matching TRBD2 (6 bases). The CDR3 extends over 14 amino acids. The ends were cut back, 1 base at V and 3 bases at J, with 10 bases in the middle. Germline assignment: CDR1 SGDLS and CDR2 YYNGEE. The CDR3 reads CASSVSGEEETQYF. CDR3 bases: TGTGCCAGCAGCGTATCGGGAGAAGAAGAGACCCAGTACTTC.

The chain combines TRBV19 with TRBJ2-1; perhaps TRBD1 as D (6 bases). CDR1 and CDR2 (germline): LNHDA, SQIVND (reference sequence). This CDR3 comprises 16 residues. The V end was cut by 5 bases, the J end by 4 bases, with 18 bases between. The CDR3 DNA reads as TGTGCCAGTAGTCCTGAGAACAGGGAGCCTTACAATGAGCAGTTCTTC. Translation gives CASSPENREPYNEQFF.

This clonotype was counted at least ten times. The chain is built from TRBV20-1 and TRBJ2-1, with 9 bases fitting TRBD1. From germline, CDR1 is DFQATT and CDR2 SNEGSKA (reference sequence). There are 14 residues in the CDR3. V dropped 6 bases and J dropped 6; count of bases not matched to a gene: 9. CDR3 DNA: TGCAGTGCAAAGTTCACAGGGGGCGTCAATGAGCAGTTCTTC. This translates into CSAKFTGGVNEQFF.

This clonotype was observed at least ten times. The chain recombines TRBV7-2 with TRBJ1-5; 7 positions agree with TRBD1. After removal of 8 bases from V and 7 bases from J, the junction contained 5 bases not matched to a gene. The CDR3 has 12 residues. Looked up from germline, CDR1 is SGHTA and CDR2 is FQGNSA. CDR3 sequence: CASGTRGQPQHF. In DNA form, the CDR3 reads TGTGCCAGCGGGACCAGGGGGCAGCCCCAGCATTTT.

This CDR3 reads CASSPAGYEQFF. The CDR3 nucleotides are TGCGCCAGCAGCCCTGCGGGGTATGAGCAGTTCTTC. This chain connects TRBV5-1 to TRBJ2-1; TRBD2 might be the D (6 bases). V was cut by 4 bases and J by 8 bases, with 10 bases left in between. This CDR3 spans 12 amino acids. Germline lookup yields CDR1 SGHRS and CDR2 YFSETQ.

The chain links TRBV6-2 or TRBV6-3 to TRBJ2-5, with TRBD1 matching over 8 bases. This CDR3 region has 14 residues. V was clipped by 8 bases and J by 0 bases; unmatched bases: 5. CDR1 is MNHEY and CDR2 is SVGEGT in the germline V gene. DNA for the CDR3: TGTGCCAGCCAGGGGGCCTTCAACCAAGAGACCCAGTACTTC. It is translated as CASQGAFNQETQYF.